These T cell receptor beta chains were read from a single sample in a study of beta chain features in type 1 diabetes. TCRdb's table, derived via immunoSEQ multiplex PCR, lists solely in-frame clones and lacks some. The sample consists of about 180,000 clones, 10% to 15% of them appearing once. The sample taken for sequencing was central memory CD4+ T cells from blood. These receptors were taken from a woman under 30 in good health. Both conserved end residues are trimmed from each CDR3.

j_call: TRBJ1-1
v_call: TRBV6-5
cdr3_aa: ASSLFPGQGAF

j_call: TRBJ1-2
v_call: TRBV30
cdr3_aa: AWSVHRGEGYT

j_call: TRBJ2-1
v_call: TRBV7-8
cdr3_aa: ASSARFTGGGRDEQF

j_call: TRBJ1-1
v_call: TRBV7-2
cdr3_aa: ASSLASRGVEAF

j_call: TRBJ2-1
v_call: TRBV19
cdr3_aa: ASSPGTSGRAGEQF

j_call: TRBJ2-1
v_call: TRBV28
cdr3_aa: ASSRVILIGEQF

j_call: TRBJ2-4
v_call: TRBV6-6
cdr3_aa: ASSYDSGTGY

j_call: TRBJ1-1
v_call: TRBV20-1
cdr3_aa: SGGVNTEAF

j_call: TRBJ2-5
v_call: TRBV28
cdr3_aa: ASSLPSGGQETQY

j_call: TRBJ2-1
v_call: TRBV28
cdr3_aa: ASTSGRATMKQF

j_call: TRBJ2-3
v_call: TRBV6-1
cdr3_aa: ASSGLLRGTDTQY

j_call: TRBJ2-7
v_call: TRBV4-1
cdr3_aa: ASSLSPAGGGYEQY

j_call: TRBJ2-1
v_call: TRBV9
cdr3_aa: ASSVARLAAYNEQF

j_call: TRBJ2-3
v_call: TRBV29-1
cdr3_aa: SVEGQGGGRRLDTQY

j_call: TRBJ1-5
v_call: TRBV4-1
cdr3_aa: ASSLLAGLGNQPQH

j_call: TRBJ1-1
v_call: TRBV18
cdr3_aa: ASSPFQGNTEAF

j_call: TRBJ2-1
v_call: TRBV7-2
cdr3_aa: ASSLLAGVGDEQF

j_call: TRBJ2-5
v_call: TRBV14
cdr3_aa: ASSGGRAQETQY

j_call: TRBJ1-5
v_call: TRBV4-2
cdr3_aa: ASSQDGKGRNQPQH

j_call: TRBJ1-2
v_call: TRBV5-4
cdr3_aa: ASSLERQGGVYGYT

j_call: TRBJ2-7
v_call: TRBV19
cdr3_aa: ASSISLAVYEQY

j_call: TRBJ2-7
v_call: TRBV7-9
cdr3_aa: ASSSIGYEQY

j_call: TRBJ1-5
v_call: TRBV6-1
cdr3_aa: ASSEALQLQPQH

j_call: TRBJ2-5
v_call: TRBV5-4
cdr3_aa: ASSSKQRETETQY

j_call: TRBJ1-1
v_call: TRBV30
cdr3_aa: AWKGERLADTEAF

j_call: TRBJ1-1
v_call: TRBV27
cdr3_aa: ASSLDRGQVRAEAF